Presented here are 23 T cell receptor beta chains from one specimen sequenced in a study of blood T cells in healthy people across ages. It was with a sample-barcoded 5' primer and a J-beta primer mix that a second PCR of roughly 7 to 12 cycles was run. TCRdb used MiXCR to reprocess the 5' RACE reads, holding one entry per CDR3 protein. The sample holds about 1,800,000 distinct CDR3 sequences, 28% seen once. Material for sequencing was blood. The receptors here all came from a young woman in good health.

Note on this clonotype: A single base separates this from a much larger clone, so it may be a read error. This chain connects TRBV30 to TRBJ2-7; D perhaps matches TRBD2 (6 bases). Trimming took 2 bases from V and 2 from J, leaving 16 bases between them. Germline V gene data show CDR1 as GTSNPN and CDR2 as SVGIG (reference sequence). The CDR3 consists of 15 residues. CDR3 loop: CAWSNRDGSPYEQYF. In DNA form, the CDR3 reads TGTGCCTGGAGTAACCGGGACGGGAGCCCCTACGAGCAGTACTTC.

This clonotype was detected only a few times. The rearrangement links TRBV3-1 to TRBJ1-1; D is uncertain. V was trimmed by 1 base and J by 4 bases, leaving 7 bases between them. The CDR3 runs to 13 residues. CDR1 and CDR2 (germline): LGHDT, YNNKEL (reference sequence). The CDR3 bases are TGTGCCAGCAGCCAAGTGCCCGGCACTGAAGCTTTCTTT. Its translation: CASSQVPGTEAFF. Variable domain in full (rest from reference TRBV3-1 and TRBJ1-1): DTAVSQTPKYLVTQMGNDKSIKCEQNLGHDTMYWYKQDSKKFLKIMFSYNNKELIINETVPNRFSPKSPDKAHLNLHINSLELGDSAVYFCASSQVPGTEAFFGQGTRLTVV.

The chain is built from TRBV28 and TRBJ2-4; TRBD1 matches 7 bases. CDR3 length equals 16 residues. Trimming cost V 4 bases and J 0 bases; bases outside gene matches: 6. In germline, CDR1 is MDHEN, CDR2 SYDVKM. CDR3: CASSSSTGIAKNIQYF. CDR3 coding DNA: TGTGCCAGCAGTTCCTCGACAGGGATAGCCAAAAACATTCAGTACTTC. Drawing the rest from reference TRBV28 and TRBJ2-4, the complete variable domain is DVKVTQSSRYLVKRTGEKVFLECVQDMDHENMFWYRQDPGLGLRLIYFSYDVKMKEKGDIPEGYSVSREKKERFSLILESASTNQTSMYLCASSSSTGIAKNIQYFGAGTRLSVL.

The rearrangement links TRBV7-2 to TRBJ1-6; the match to TRBD1 covers 7 bases. The trim removed 3 bases at V and 8 bases at J, leaving 10 bases unmatched. Germline CDR1 and CDR2: SGHTA and FQGNSA. The CDR3 is 16 amino acids. The CDR3 loop reads CASSFRSDRRYSPLHF. The CDR3 nucleotides read TGTGCCAGCAGCTTTCGGTCGGACAGGAGATATTCACCCCTCCACTTT.

The chain joins TRBV5-6 to TRBJ2-7; maybe TRBD1 (5 bases). The germline V gene has CDR1 SGHDT and CDR2 YYEEEE. The CDR3 consists of 13 residues. V lost 4 bases and J lost 2, with 10 bases in between. In nucleotides, the CDR3 is TGTGCCAGCAGCGGGGCGCTAGCCTACGAGCAGTACTTC. Protein: CASSGALAYEQYF.

This clonotype appeared many times. This rearrangement joins TRBV3-1 to TRBJ2-7; TRBD2 aligns across 11 bases. The V gene end was trimmed by 4 bases and the J gene end by 1 base; junction bases not matched to a gene: 3. The CDR3 length is 15 residues. Germline V gene sequence: CDR1 LGHDT, CDR2 YNNKEL (reference sequence). CDR3 sequence: CASSLSGRGSYEQYF. Here the CDR3 DNA reads TGTGCCAGCAGCCTTAGCGGGAGGGGTTCCTACGAGCAGTACTTC.

For this clonotype: A read error may be the cause here, since a much bigger clone is one base away. CDR3 loop: CSASRDSFDNEQFF. As DNA, the CDR3 is TGCAGTGCTTCCCGAGACAGCTTTGACAATGAGCAGTTCTTC. The chain joins TRBV20-1 to TRBJ2-1; the D gene is possibly TRBD1 (5 bases). V was clipped by 5 bases and J by 5 bases, with 16 bases between them. The germline gives CDR1 DFQATT, CDR2 SNEGSKA (reference sequence). This CDR3 is built from 14 residues.

This clonotype showed up many times. The CDR3 loop is CASSLDGGPYEQYF. DNA for the CDR3: TGTGCCAGCAGCTTAGATGGAGGGCCCTACGAGCAGTACTTC. The chain combines TRBV7-2 with TRBJ2-7; D possibly corresponds to TRBD2 (6 bases). Germline lookup yields CDR1 SGHTA and CDR2 FQGNSA. This CDR3 is 14 amino acids long. V was shortened by 1 base and J by 2 bases, with 9 bases between the two germline ends.

This clonotype came up many times. J is TRBJ1-2 and V is TRBV7-2; no clear D gene. Trimming took off 6 bases at V and 2 bases at J, with 13 bases between the two ends. Germline assignment: CDR1 SGHTA and CDR2 FQGNSA. The CDR3 contains 14 residues. CDR3 in DNA: TGTGCCAGCAGTTTGGGCAGTCGCAACTATGGCTACACCTTC. Translating gives CASSLGSRNYGYTF.

A remark on this clonotype: Just one base apart from a much larger clone, this may be a read error. V gene TRBV6-2 or TRBV6-3 combines with J gene TRBJ1-2, with D possibly TRBD1 on 6 matching bases. This CDR3 is 13 amino acids long. Germline V CDR1 and CDR2: MNHEY, SVGEGT. The CDR3 DNA follows: TGTGCCAGCAGTTCCTTGGACAGACATGGCCACACCTTC. It yields the protein CASSSLDRHGHTF.

This clonotype was recorded a few times. This chain links TRBV5-1 with TRBJ2-7; 8 nucleotides match TRBD2. Unmatched junction bases numbered 9, after V lost 1 base and J lost 6 bases. The germline V gene has CDR1 SGHRS and CDR2 YFSETQ. The CDR3 contains 15 residues. CDR3 sequence reads: CASSLSWRGASEQYF. Written as DNA, the CDR3 is TGCGCCAGCAGCTTGTCATGGCGGGGGGCGTCCGAGCAGTACTTC.

As to this clonotype: Since a much larger clone is just one base distant, this may be a read error. The chain is built from TRBV7-2 and TRBJ2-7; tentative D call: TRBD2 (6 bases). The DNA end lines up better with TRBJ2-5; the J call may be wrong. Per the germline V gene, CDR1 is SGHTA and CDR2 is FQGNSA. The CDR3 loop spans 18 amino acids. The CDR3 sequence: CASSLGILAGQVRETQYF. The CDR3 DNA reads as TGTGCCAGCAGCTTAGGGATTTTGGCGGGGCAGGTTCGAGAGACCCAGTACTTC.

The chain has TRBV29-1 and TRBJ1-1; 9 nucleotides match TRBD1. The V and J ends lost 6 bases and 1 base, in that order; junction bases with no gene match: 3. Germline V gene data show CDR1 as SQVTM and CDR2 as ANQGSEA. The CDR3 consists of 13 residues. The CDR3 is CSVGTGQNTEAFF. The CDR3 nucleotides are TGCAGCGTGGGGACAGGGCAGAACACTGAAGCTTTCTTT.

The chain's CDR3 is CSVDRNSYGYTF. CDR3 nucleotide sequence: TGCAGCGTTGACAGGAACTCCTATGGCTACACCTTC. The chain employs TRBV29-1 and TRBJ1-2; no reliable D call. This CDR3 has 12 amino acids. V was shortened by 3 bases and J by 4 bases, with 9 bases between the two germline ends. Germline loops: CDR1 SQVTM, CDR2 ANQGSEA.

In its sample, this clonotype was seen a few times. This chain links TRBV20-1 with TRBJ2-5, with 12 bases that match TRBD2. Germline V gene lookup returns CDR1 DFQATT and CDR2 SNEGSKA (reference sequence). V was clipped by 0 bases and J by 0 bases; unmatched bases: 8. CDR3 size: 18 residues. CDR3 DNA sequence: TGCAGTGCTAGAGATCGGGGACTAGCGGGCTGGTACCAAGAGACCCAGTACTTC. Translation: CSARDRGLAGWYQETQYF.

This sequence joins TRBV7-3 and TRBJ1-6; TRBD1 might be the D (5 bases). Trimming cost V 3 bases and J 10 bases, with 16 bases left between them. Germline CDR1 and CDR2: SGHTA and FQGTGA. The length of the CDR3 is 15 residues. The CDR3 protein is CASSLGGTAGSPLHF. The CDR3 DNA reads TGTGCCAGCAGCTTGGGGGGGACGGCCGGCTCACCCCTCCACTTT.

This chain uses TRBV4-3 with TRBJ2-1; D is unresolved. Trimming took off 0 bases at V and 6 bases at J, with 18 bases between the two ends. The CDR3 extends over 17 amino acids. Looked up from germline, CDR1 is LGHNA and CDR2 is YSLEER. The DNA for the CDR3 is TGCGCCAGCAGCCAAGAGAAGATCGGGCGTGAAGGCAATGAGCAGTTCTTC. Its protein product is CASSQEKIGREGNEQFF.

This clonotype was seen a few times. The chain combines TRBV7-3 with TRBJ2-1, with D perhaps TRBD2 (6 bases). The CDR3 spans 15 residues. V was shortened by 3 bases and J by 6 bases, with 15 bases between the two germline ends. Per germline, CDR1 SGHTA and CDR2 FQGTGA. The chain's CDR3 is CASSLIAGSFNEQFF. DNA of the CDR3: TGTGCCAGCAGCTTGATCGCGGGGAGCTTCAATGAGCAGTTCTTC.

V and J are TRBV12-3 or TRBV12-4 and TRBJ2-3; unclear D gene. The V end lost 4 bases, the J end lost 5 bases, and 10 bases lay between the germline ends. The CDR3 has 13 amino acids. The chain's CDR3 is CASSSAIGDTQYF. The DNA for the CDR3 is TGTGCCAGCAGTTCAGCCATCGGAGATACGCAGTATTTT.

This clonotype was counted a few times. One junction end does not reproduce the germline sequence, and a read error may be involved. The rearrangement links TRBV6-1 to TRBJ2-1; D is possibly TRBD1 (6 bases). The CDR3 is made up of 13 amino acids. Germline CDR1 reads MNHNS; CDR2 reads SASEGT. DNA of the CDR3: TGTGCCAGCGGACTCAGGGGTTACAATGAACAGTTCTTC. Protein: CASGLRGYNEQFF.

This clonotype has more than one count but fewer than ten. The rearrangement joins TRBV4-1 to TRBJ2-5, with no clear D. The CDR3 runs to 15 residues. The V gene's germline CDR1 is MGHRA and CDR2 YSYEKL. With 0 bases removed from V and 2 bases from J, the gap between germline ends came to 10 bases. CDR3 sequence reads: CASSQEAKPQETQYF. In nucleotides, the CDR3 is TGCGCCAGCAGCCAAGAAGCCAAGCCTCAAGAGACCCAGTACTTC.

This rearrangement joins TRBV7-2 to TRBJ2-3; 11 bases fit TRBD1. V trimming: 6 bases; J trimming: 4 bases; junction bases outside the gene matches: 6. The CDR3 spans 15 residues. Germline V CDR1 and CDR2: SGHTA, FQGNSA. CDR3 sequence (DNA): TGTGCCAGCAGTTCCTCGGGACAGGGGGCAGATACGCAGTATTTT. Translated: CASSSSGQGADTQYF.

Comment on this clonotype: A much bigger clone sits one base away, suggesting this may be a read error. As DNA, the CDR3 is TGTGTCAGCTCACCAAAGACAGGGAAAGAGACCCAGTACTTC. The encoded protein is CVSSPKTGKETQYF. This sequence joins TRBV18 and TRBJ2-5, with 7 positions matching TRBD1. Germline CDR1 KGHSH, CDR2 LQKENI. The length of the CDR3 is 14 residues.